Below are 11 T cell receptor beta chains sequenced from a single sample in a study of identical twins. TCRdb ran MiXCR on the 5' RACE reads and lists one entry per CDR3 protein. This table has around 500,000 distinct CDR3 sequences, 13% to 15% appearing once. The sample was also reused in another study, on yellow fever vaccine responses in identical twins.

Sequenced input: CD4+ T cells sorted from blood. Receptors originate from a woman aged 18-29 years in good health.

The V and J genes are TRBV9 and TRBJ2-3; D possibly corresponds to TRBD1 (6 bases). This CDR3 has 11 residues. Germline V lookup: CDR1 SGDLS, CDR2 YYNGEE. Trimming stripped 4 bases from V and 12 bases from J, with 12 bases between. The CDR3 reads CASSLQGPQYF. CDR3 DNA: TGTGCCAGCAGCCTACAGGGACCCCAGTATTTT.

The chain employs TRBV5-1 and TRBJ2-3, with 14 nucleotides matching TRBD2. After removal of 4 bases from V and 0 bases from J, the junction contained 16 bases not matched to a gene. The V gene's germline CDR1 is SGHRS and CDR2 YFSETQ. This CDR3 is built from 21 residues. DNA for the CDR3: TGCGCCAGCAGCCCCGACCTTGGACTAGCGGGGGGCCGGATTAGCACAGATACGCAGTATTTT. This gives the protein CASSPDLGLAGGRISTDTQYF. The whole variable domain, remainder taken from reference TRBV5-1 and TRBJ2-3, is KAGVTQTPRYLIKTRGQQVTLSCSPISGHRSVSWYQQTPGQGLQFLFEYFSETQRNKGNFPGRFSGRQFSNSRSEMNVSTLELGDSALYLCASSPDLGLAGGRISTDTQYFGPGTRLTVL.

This clonotype was recorded once. The chain employs TRBV6-2 or TRBV6-3 and TRBJ1-1; D not certain. The CDR3 is made up of 13 amino acids. V was clipped by 7 bases and J by 9 bases, with 18 bases between them. The germline CDR1 and CDR2 sequences are MNHEY and SVGEGT. CDR3 sequence (DNA): TGTGCCAGCATAGGCAGCCCATCCCTTCAAGCTTTCTTT. This sequence encodes CASIGSPSLQAFF.

This clonotype has ten or more counts. The gene calls are TRBV4-1 and TRBJ2-5, with TRBD2 identical over 8 bases. The CDR3 length is 15 residues. The V and J ends lost 0 bases and 5 bases, in that order; junction bases with no gene match: 5. CDR1 is MGHRA and CDR2 is YSYEKL in the germline V gene. Here the CDR3 DNA reads TGCGCCAGCAGCCAAGATCTGCGCGGGAGGGAGACCCAGTACTTC. This translates into CASSQDLRGRETQYF.

The genes are TRBV7-2 and TRBJ1-1; TRBD1 might be the D (6 bases). Germline V CDR1 and CDR2: SGHTA, FQGNSA. The CDR3 runs to 14 residues. The V end lost 5 bases, the J end lost 6 bases, and 16 bases lay between the germline ends. CDR3 sequence reads: CASSTHRVSPEAFF. The CDR3 coding sequence is TGTGCCAGCAGCACTCACAGGGTTTCCCCTGAAGCTTTCTTT.

This clonotype was picked up a small number of times. The rearrangement uses TRBV28 and TRBJ2-7; 9 positions match TRBD1. This CDR3 comprises 15 residues. The V gene end was trimmed by 7 bases and the J gene end by 4 bases; junction bases not matched to a gene: 11. CDR1 is MDHEN and CDR2 is SYDVKM in the germline V gene. The CDR3 bases are TGTGCCAGCACCCGCCGGGACAGGGAAAAGTACGAGCAGTACTTC. Its translation is CASTRRDREKYEQYF.

The chain links TRBV6-1 to TRBJ2-1; weak D call: TRBD2 (6 bases). Per germline, CDR1 MNHNS and CDR2 SASEGT. V lost 4 bases to trimming and J lost 7 bases, with 14 bases between them. The CDR3 loop spans 14 amino acids. The CDR3 DNA is TGTGCCAGCAGTGGACCCCTTCTAGCGAATGAGCAGTTCTTC. This codes for CASSGPLLANEQFF.

The gene calls are TRBV7-9 and TRBJ2-1; 9 bases line up with TRBD2. Germline CDR1 reads SEHNR; CDR2 reads FQNEAQ (reference sequence). The CDR3 consists of 17 residues. V was pared by 5 bases and J by 5 bases, with 13 bases of the junction left unmatched. CDR3 in amino acids: CASSPRWGGRGHNEQFF. The DNA for the CDR3 is TGTGCCAGCAGCCCGCGATGGGGCGGGAGGGGACACAATGAGCAGTTCTTC.

This clonotype was seen more than once but under ten times. In DNA, the CDR3 is TGTGCCAGCAGCTTAATTTGGTCAGATACGCAGTATTTT. This sequence encodes CASSLIWSDTQYF. This chain joins TRBV7-6 and TRBJ2-3, with D unresolved. The CDR3 extends over 13 amino acids. Trimming stripped 2 bases from V and 4 bases from J, with 7 bases between. Germline V gene data show CDR1 as SGHVS and CDR2 as FNYEAQ. Full variable domain (outside the CDR3, taken from reference TRBV7-6 and TRBJ2-3): GAGVSQSPRYKVTKRGQDVALRCDPISGHVSLYWYRQALGQGPEFLTYFNYEAQQDKSGLPNDRFSAERPEGSISTLTIQRTEQRDSAMYRCASSLIWSDTQYFGPGTRLTVL.

Only a few counts were recorded for this clonotype. The V gene is TRBV14, the J gene TRBJ2-7; D might be TRBD1 (5 bases). This CDR3 has 14 residues. Trimming removed 2 bases from V and 3 bases from J, with 11 bases in between. Germline-derived CDR1 and CDR2 are SGHDN and FVKESK. The CDR3 bases are TGTGCCAGCAGCCAACAAAGACAGCACTACGAGCAGTACTTC. The encoded protein is CASSQQRQHYEQYF.

There are a few counts of this clonotype. The genes are TRBV7-9 and TRBJ1-5; possibly TRBD1 for D (5 bases). Trimming pared 5 bases from V and 7 bases from J, leaving 15 bases between. Germline V gene sequence: CDR1 SEHNR, CDR2 FQNEAQ (reference sequence). CDR3 length: 14 residues. CDR3 DNA: TGTGCCAGCAGCCCTAACGGGGGAGCCCAGCCCCAGCATTTT. Translating gives CASSPNGGAQPQHF.